This is a list of T cell receptor beta chains from one sample in a study of T cells in Graves' hyperthyroidism and ophthalmopathy. One entry per CDR3 protein results from TCRdb running MiXCR on the multiplex PCR reads. The sample holds about 580,000 distinct CDR3 sequences, about 15% seen once. The specimen sequenced was blood. The receptors here all came from a woman aged 25 to 45 with Graves' hyperthyroidism that later progressed to Graves' ophthalmopathy. CDR3s include the opening cysteine and the closing phenylalanine or tryptophan. A D gene is named only where the DNA matches it firmly. Where a row states a size, it is once, few, many or the class of an expanded clone; other rows omit it.

CDR3nt: TGTGCCACCAGTGATCCTTCCGACAGCTACGAGCAGTACTTC
CDR3aa: CATSDPSDSYEQYF
d_gene: -
v_gene: TRBV24-1
abundance: -
j_gene: TRBJ2-7

CDR3nt: TGTGCCAGCAGTTTTTCCACGGGTTCCTACGAGCAGTACTTC
CDR3aa: CASSFSTGSYEQYF
d_gene: -
v_gene: TRBV28
abundance: many
j_gene: TRBJ2-7

CDR3nt: TGTGCCAGCAGTCTCCTGAATAAGGGCTACACCTTC
CDR3aa: CASSLLNKGYTF
d_gene: -
v_gene: TRBV28
abundance: many
j_gene: TRBJ1-2

CDR3nt: TGTGCCAGCAGCCACCGGGGGGGAAATTCACCCCTCCACTTT
CDR3aa: CASSHRGGNSPLHF
d_gene: -
v_gene: TRBV12-3/TRBV12-4
abundance: many
j_gene: TRBJ1-6

CDR3nt: TGTGCCAGCAGTTACGGTCCCGAGGCCTCCTACGAGCAGTACTTC
CDR3aa: CASSYGPEASYEQYF
d_gene: -
v_gene: TRBV6-2/TRBV6-3
abundance: few
j_gene: TRBJ2-7

CDR3nt: TGTGCCAGCAGCCATGGGACTGAGCAGTTCTTC
CDR3aa: CASSHGTEQFF
d_gene: -
v_gene: TRBV3-1
abundance: many
j_gene: TRBJ2-1

CDR3nt: TGTGCCAGTAGTATAGATCACGGGACAGGGGTCTCCTACGAGCAGTACTTC
CDR3aa: CASSIDHGTGVSYEQYF
d_gene: TRBD1
v_gene: TRBV19
abundance: few
j_gene: TRBJ2-7

CDR3nt: TGTGCCAGCAGGGACTACAGAATTAGCAATCAGCCCCAGCATTTT
CDR3aa: CASRDYRISNQPQHF
d_gene: -
v_gene: TRBV6-4
abundance: -
j_gene: TRBJ1-5

CDR3nt: TGTGCCAGCAGCCAAGATTCCAGGGGCACAGATACGCAGTATTTT
CDR3aa: CASSQDSRGTDTQYF
d_gene: -
v_gene: TRBV3-1
abundance: many
j_gene: TRBJ2-3

CDR3nt: TGTGCCAGCAGCCGAGGCGCAGATACGCAGTATTTT
CDR3aa: CASSRGADTQYF
d_gene: -
v_gene: TRBV11-3
abundance: many
j_gene: TRBJ2-3

CDR3nt: TGCAGTGCTAGAGATGGGGGCCGGGATAGCAATCAGCCCCAGCATTTT
CDR3aa: CSARDGGRDSNQPQHF
d_gene: -
v_gene: TRBV20-1
abundance: many
j_gene: TRBJ1-5

CDR3nt: TGTGCCAGCAGCTTAGTTCAGGACAGCTTCACCTTCTTT
CDR3aa: CASSLVQDSFTFF
d_gene: -
v_gene: TRBV11-3
abundance: many
j_gene: TRBJ1-1

CDR3nt: TGTGCCAGCCGAACAGAGAGGGGGCGCCCAGATACGCAGTATTTT
CDR3aa: CASRTERGRPDTQYF
d_gene: TRBD1
v_gene: TRBV18
abundance: -
j_gene: TRBJ2-3

CDR3nt: TGTGCCAGCAGTGAAGCGAGTTGGGCAGGGAGAGTGCGCGGGGGACCTGAGCAGTTCTTC
CDR3aa: CASSEASWAGRVRGGPEQFF
d_gene: TRBD2
v_gene: TRBV6-1
abundance: many
j_gene: TRBJ2-1

CDR3nt: TGTGCCAGCAGCCCCCTGGAAGGCTCCTACGAGCAGTACTTC
CDR3aa: CASSPLEGSYEQYF
d_gene: -
v_gene: TRBV3-1
abundance: many
j_gene: TRBJ2-7

CDR3nt: TGTGCCAGCAGCGCCCCCGCACACAGGGTCATGAACACTGAAGCTTTCTTT
CDR3aa: CASSAPAHRVMNTEAFF
d_gene: -
v_gene: TRBV11-2
abundance: -
j_gene: TRBJ1-1

CDR3nt: TGTGCCAGCAGCTCTCTCGCGGACAGGTACTCTTCGGAGCAGTTCTTC
CDR3aa: CASSSLADRYSSEQFF
d_gene: TRBD1
v_gene: TRBV7-2
abundance: many
j_gene: TRBJ2-1

CDR3nt: TGTGCCAGCTCACCACCTAATTCTGGGGACACTGAAGCTTTCTTT
CDR3aa: CASSPPNSGDTEAFF
d_gene: -
v_gene: TRBV18
abundance: many
j_gene: TRBJ1-1

CDR3nt: TGTGCCAGCACCGCGGACAGGGCCAGCACTGAAGCTTTCTTT
CDR3aa: CASTADRASTEAFF
d_gene: TRBD1
v_gene: TRBV6-4
abundance: -
j_gene: TRBJ1-1

CDR3nt: TGTGCCTGGACCCCCTACGGGATAGATGGCACCGGGGAGCTGTTTTTT
CDR3aa: CAWTPYGIDGTGELFF
d_gene: -
v_gene: TRBV30
abundance: many
j_gene: TRBJ2-2

CDR3nt: TGTGCCTGGGGAGGCTACGAGCAGTACTTC
CDR3aa: CAWGGYEQYF
d_gene: -
v_gene: TRBV30
abundance: few
j_gene: TRBJ2-7

CDR3nt: TGTGCCAGCAGTTTTCACCGGACAGGGGATTTTGGCTACACCTTC
CDR3aa: CASSFHRTGDFGYTF
d_gene: TRBD1
v_gene: TRBV6-2/TRBV6-3
abundance: many
j_gene: TRBJ1-2

CDR3nt: TGTGCCAGCAGTTTAAGGACCCAAGAGACCCAGTACTTC
CDR3aa: CASSLRTQETQYF
d_gene: -
v_gene: TRBV28
abundance: many
j_gene: TRBJ2-5

CDR3nt: TGTGCCAGCAGCCAAGTGGTGGGGTGGGGCGAGCAGTACTTC
CDR3aa: CASSQVVGWGEQYF
d_gene: -
v_gene: TRBV14
abundance: many
j_gene: TRBJ2-7

CDR3nt: TGTGCCAGCAGGGACAGCTCTAACTATGGCTACACCTTC
CDR3aa: CASRDSSNYGYTF
d_gene: -
v_gene: TRBV2
abundance: many
j_gene: TRBJ1-2

CDR3nt: TGCAGCGTTCTCCTTCAGATGAACACTGAAGCTTTCTTT
CDR3aa: CSVLLQMNTEAFF
d_gene: -
v_gene: TRBV29-1
abundance: many
j_gene: TRBJ1-1

CDR3nt: TGTGCCAGCAGCTTAGATCCCGGAATCTATGGCTACACCTTC
CDR3aa: CASSLDPGIYGYTF
d_gene: -
v_gene: TRBV11-2
abundance: -
j_gene: TRBJ1-2

CDR3nt: TGCGCCAGCAGCTTAGGCACAGGGGGCTGGAACACTGAAGCTTTCTTT
CDR3aa: CASSLGTGGWNTEAFF
d_gene: TRBD1
v_gene: TRBV5-1
abundance: many
j_gene: TRBJ1-1

CDR3nt: TGTGCCAGCACGCTTCCGGGAGGTGAGCAGTTCTTC
CDR3aa: CASTLPGGEQFF
d_gene: TRBD2
v_gene: TRBV6-1
abundance: -
j_gene: TRBJ2-1

CDR3nt: TGCAGCGTGGGGCCCTCGGACGGGAATGAAAAACTGTTTTTT
CDR3aa: CSVGPSDGNEKLFF
d_gene: -
v_gene: TRBV29-1
abundance: many
j_gene: TRBJ1-4

CDR3nt: TGTGCCAGTCCCGGGACCAGCGTGATCCGGACCGTCCACGATGAGCAGTTCTTC
CDR3aa: CASPGTSVIRTVHDEQFF
d_gene: -
v_gene: TRBV6-1
abundance: few
j_gene: TRBJ2-1

CDR3nt: TGTGCCAGCAGGGGCGTGGGAGGGGGGCGGGAGACCCAGTACTTC
CDR3aa: CASRGVGGGRETQYF
d_gene: -
v_gene: TRBV27
abundance: -
j_gene: TRBJ2-5

CDR3nt: TGTGCCAGCAGTTCGAGGACAGCCGGGGAGCTGTTTTTT
CDR3aa: CASSSRTAGELFF
d_gene: -
v_gene: TRBV27
abundance: many
j_gene: TRBJ2-2

CDR3nt: TGTGCCAGCAGTTTGTATCCCAGAGAGGGGAACTATGGCTACACCTTC
CDR3aa: CASSLYPREGNYGYTF
d_gene: -
v_gene: TRBV28
abundance: many
j_gene: TRBJ1-2

CDR3nt: TGTGCCTGGACCGACCCCTGGCTCACTGAAGCTTTCTTT
CDR3aa: CAWTDPWLTEAFF
d_gene: -
v_gene: TRBV30
abundance: many
j_gene: TRBJ1-1

CDR3nt: TGTGCCAGCAGCTTTCTAGCGGGAGCTGACTACAATGAGCAGTTCTTC
CDR3aa: CASSFLAGADYNEQFF
d_gene: TRBD2
v_gene: TRBV7-9
abundance: few
j_gene: TRBJ2-1

CDR3nt: TGTGCCAGCAGCGACGGCCTAGAGACCCAGTACTTC
CDR3aa: CASSDGLETQYF
d_gene: -
v_gene: TRBV27
abundance: many
j_gene: TRBJ2-5

CDR3nt: TGTGCCAGCAGCCCCGGACTAGCCGTCGAGCAGTACTTC
CDR3aa: CASSPGLAVEQYF
d_gene: TRBD2
v_gene: TRBV11-2
abundance: -
j_gene: TRBJ2-7

CDR3nt: TGTGCCAGCATTAGGACAGACTCCTACGAGCAGTACTTC
CDR3aa: CASIRTDSYEQYF
d_gene: -
v_gene: TRBV6-1
abundance: -
j_gene: TRBJ2-7

CDR3nt: TGTGCCAGTCGGGTCGGAGCGGGCAATGAGCAGTTCTTC
CDR3aa: CASRVGAGNEQFF
d_gene: -
v_gene: TRBV19
abundance: many
j_gene: TRBJ2-1

CDR3nt: TGTGCCACCGGGGAGGGGGAGTTGACAGATACGCAGTATTTT
CDR3aa: CATGEGELTDTQYF
d_gene: -
v_gene: TRBV10-3
abundance: many
j_gene: TRBJ2-3

CDR3nt: TGCAGTGCTTGGACAGGGGCGAGTAGAAGCTACACCTTC
CDR3aa: CSAWTGASRSYTF
d_gene: TRBD1
v_gene: TRBV20-1
abundance: -
j_gene: TRBJ1-2

CDR3nt: TGTGCCATCAGTGAGTCGGAGGGGGGGCAGTACTTC
CDR3aa: CAISESEGGQYF
d_gene: -
v_gene: TRBV10-3
abundance: few
j_gene: TRBJ2-7

CDR3nt: TGTGCCAGCAGCCCCCCCCCCGGGGGAGGGTCCTACGAGCAGTACTTC
CDR3aa: CASSPPPGGGSYEQYF
d_gene: TRBD2
v_gene: TRBV7-9
abundance: -
j_gene: TRBJ2-7

CDR3nt: TGCGCCAGCAGCTCCTCGGGTCCCCTGGGCACAGATACGCAGTATTTT
CDR3aa: CASSSSGPLGTDTQYF
d_gene: -
v_gene: TRBV5-1
abundance: -
j_gene: TRBJ2-3

CDR3nt: TGTGCCAGTAGGGCCAGTGACTATGGCTACACCTTC
CDR3aa: CASRASDYGYTF
d_gene: -
v_gene: TRBV19
abundance: -
j_gene: TRBJ1-2

CDR3nt: TGTGCCAGCAGCCAGACTCGGGGACCTGGAAACACCATATATTTT
CDR3aa: CASSQTRGPGNTIYF
d_gene: -
v_gene: TRBV11-3
abundance: -
j_gene: TRBJ1-3

CDR3nt: TGTGCCACCAGTGATCGGGGGGGGGGTAGTCATGAGCAGTTCTTC
CDR3aa: CATSDRGGGSHEQFF
d_gene: TRBD2
v_gene: TRBV24-1
abundance: many
j_gene: TRBJ2-1

CDR3nt: TGTGCCAGCAGCAGGGGACAGGCTTACACAGATACGCAGTATTTT
CDR3aa: CASSRGQAYTDTQYF
d_gene: TRBD1
v_gene: TRBV6-2/TRBV6-3
abundance: few
j_gene: TRBJ2-3

CDR3nt: TGTGCCAGCAGCCGGATGATCCGGGACACGGCATACGAGCAGTACTTC
CDR3aa: CASSRMIRDTAYEQYF
d_gene: -
v_gene: TRBV5-5
abundance: -
j_gene: TRBJ2-7

CDR3nt: TGTGCCAGCAGTCCAGGGACTAGCCTCCCCTACAATGAGCAGTTCTTC
CDR3aa: CASSPGTSLPYNEQFF
d_gene: TRBD2
v_gene: TRBV28
abundance: many
j_gene: TRBJ2-1

CDR3nt: TGTGCCAGCAGCTTTGGTACCGGGACAAGCTATGGCTACACCTTC
CDR3aa: CASSFGTGTSYGYTF
d_gene: -
v_gene: TRBV7-9
abundance: -
j_gene: TRBJ1-2

CDR3nt: TGTGCCAGTATTAAGGGACAGGGATATGAAAAACTGTTTTTT
CDR3aa: CASIKGQGYEKLFF
d_gene: TRBD1
v_gene: TRBV19
abundance: few
j_gene: TRBJ1-4

CDR3nt: TGTGCCAGCAGTTTCCAGACTGGACTAGTCCCCGGGGAGCTGTTTTTT
CDR3aa: CASSFQTGLVPGELFF
d_gene: TRBD2
v_gene: TRBV12-3/TRBV12-4
abundance: many
j_gene: TRBJ2-2

CDR3nt: TGTGCCAGCAGTTACTCCAGGGACAGTAAGGCCCCAAACGCCTACGAGCAGTACTTC
CDR3aa: CASSYSRDSKAPNAYEQYF
d_gene: TRBD1
v_gene: TRBV6-2/TRBV6-3
abundance: many
j_gene: TRBJ2-7

CDR3nt: TGTGCCAGCAGTTATGATAGCGGGGCTGCCTACGAGCAGTACTTC
CDR3aa: CASSYDSGAAYEQYF
d_gene: TRBD2
v_gene: TRBV12-3/TRBV12-4
abundance: many
j_gene: TRBJ2-7

CDR3nt: TGCAGCGTCGCTACAAGGTACGAGCAGTACTTC
CDR3aa: CSVATRYEQYF
d_gene: -
v_gene: TRBV29-1
abundance: few
j_gene: TRBJ2-7

CDR3nt: TGTGCCAGCAGCTTATCTAGCGGGAGGGGCCAAGAGACCCAGTACTTC
CDR3aa: CASSLSSGRGQETQYF
d_gene: TRBD2
v_gene: TRBV5-8
abundance: few
j_gene: TRBJ2-5